This T cell receptor (beta chain) emerged from a study of blood T cell repertoires in COVID-19. Study details: The United States, Italy and Spain were the sources of the acute and convalescent COVID-19 samples. Sample material is recorded as cDNA or gDNA derived from T cells, B-cell-depleted T cells, or PBMCs.

Methods used by the authors: Amplification with reference gene primers provided the estimates of nucleated cell counts. Assay used: immunoSEQ multiplex PCR; TCRdb lists only in-frame clones, some missing. Clone size and the V and J calls come from that table; the DNA yielded D and trimming. The data hold about 78,000 clones, with about 89% observed a single time. The germline CDR1 and CDR2 sequences are LNHNV and YYDKDF (reference sequence). V trimming: 0 bases; J trimming: 3 bases; junction bases outside the gene matches: 5. This CDR3 spans 16 amino acids. The sequence was obtained from a man between 45 and 60 years old with active or convalescent COVID-19. The chain joins TRBV15 to TRBJ2-1, with 7 bases matching TRBD2. The specimen sequenced was peripheral blood. This CDR3 reads CATSREKAGYYNEQFF. CDR3 in DNA: TGTGCCACCAGCAGAGAGAAAGCGGGGTACTACAATGAGCAGTTCTTC.